This TCR beta chain was retrieved from a study of cytomegalovirus exposure and HLA in healthy donors. Using immunoSEQ multiplex PCR, the repertoire was profiled, and TCRdb retains in-frame clones only, with some absent. The sample consists of around 70,000 clones, 85% to 95% of them appearing once. V was clipped by 7 bases and J by 2 bases; unmatched bases: 7. The CDR3 loop spans 13 amino acids. Looked up from germline, CDR1 is SQVTM and CDR2 is ANQGSEA. Regarding the study as a whole: First-cohort TCR clusters tended to co-occur in the roughly 130 validation repertoires, a later analysis found.

Worth noting for this clone: As yet, its antigen is unknown.

The donors were part of the roughly 120-subject validation cohort, which stood apart from the roughly 670-subject first cohort. The TCR originated in a man aged 18 to 35 in good health and CMV-seronegative. The sample consisted of PBMCs. This chain links TRBV29-1 with TRBJ2-7; 8 positions agree with TRBD1. CDR3 amino acids: CSGTTGEPYEQYF. CDR3 nucleotides: TGCAGCGGGACGACAGGGGAACCCTACGAGCAGTACTTC.